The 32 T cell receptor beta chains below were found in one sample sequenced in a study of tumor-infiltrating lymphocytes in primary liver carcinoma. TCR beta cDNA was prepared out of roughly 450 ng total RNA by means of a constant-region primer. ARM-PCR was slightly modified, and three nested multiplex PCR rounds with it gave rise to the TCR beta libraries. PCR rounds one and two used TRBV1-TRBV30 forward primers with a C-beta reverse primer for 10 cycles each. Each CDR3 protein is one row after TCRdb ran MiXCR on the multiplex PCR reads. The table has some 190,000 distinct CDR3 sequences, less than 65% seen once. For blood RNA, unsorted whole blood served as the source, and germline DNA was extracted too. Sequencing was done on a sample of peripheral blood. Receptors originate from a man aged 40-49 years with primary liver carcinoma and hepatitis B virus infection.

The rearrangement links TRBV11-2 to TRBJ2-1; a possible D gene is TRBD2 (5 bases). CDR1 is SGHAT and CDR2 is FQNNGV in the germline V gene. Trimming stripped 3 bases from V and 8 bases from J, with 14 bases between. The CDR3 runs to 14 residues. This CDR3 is CASSLSGTSYEQFF. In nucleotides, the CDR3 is TGTGCCAGCAGCTTGAGCGGTACGAGCTATGAGCAGTTCTTC. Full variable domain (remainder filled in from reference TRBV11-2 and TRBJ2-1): EAGVAQSPRYKIIEKRQSVAFWCNPISGHATLYWYQQILGQGPKLLIQFQNNGVVDDSQLPKDRFSAERLKGVDSTLKIQPAKLEDSAVYLCASSLSGTSYEQFFGPGTRLTVL.

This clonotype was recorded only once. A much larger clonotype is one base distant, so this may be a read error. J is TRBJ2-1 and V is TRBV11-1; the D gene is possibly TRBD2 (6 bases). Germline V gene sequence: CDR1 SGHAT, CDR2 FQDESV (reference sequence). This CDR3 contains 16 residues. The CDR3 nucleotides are TGTGCCAGCAGCTTAACCAAAGCGGGTTATTACAGTGAGCAGTTCTTC. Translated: CASSLTKAGYYSEQFF.

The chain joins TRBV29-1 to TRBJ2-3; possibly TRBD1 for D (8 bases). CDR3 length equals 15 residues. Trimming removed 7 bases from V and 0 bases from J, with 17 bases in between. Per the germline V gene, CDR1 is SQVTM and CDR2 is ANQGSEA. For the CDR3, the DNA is TGCAGCGCTTCTGGACAGGGAGGGAGCACAGATACGCAGTATTTT. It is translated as CSASGQGGSTDTQYF.

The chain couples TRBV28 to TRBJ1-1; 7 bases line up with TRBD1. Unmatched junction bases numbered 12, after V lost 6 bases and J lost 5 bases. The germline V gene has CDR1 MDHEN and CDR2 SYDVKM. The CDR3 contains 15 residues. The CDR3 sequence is CASSGPTGAGTEAFF. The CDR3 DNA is TGTGCCAGCAGCGGGCCCACAGGGGCGGGAACTGAAGCTTTCTTT.

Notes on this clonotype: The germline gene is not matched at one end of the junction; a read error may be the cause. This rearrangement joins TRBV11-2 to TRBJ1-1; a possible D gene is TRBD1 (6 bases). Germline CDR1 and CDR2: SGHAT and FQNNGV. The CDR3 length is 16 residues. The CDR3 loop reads CAGSLGGHGGNTEAFF. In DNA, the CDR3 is TGCGCCGGCAGCTTAGGGGGACACGGGGGGAATACTGAAGCTTTCTTT.

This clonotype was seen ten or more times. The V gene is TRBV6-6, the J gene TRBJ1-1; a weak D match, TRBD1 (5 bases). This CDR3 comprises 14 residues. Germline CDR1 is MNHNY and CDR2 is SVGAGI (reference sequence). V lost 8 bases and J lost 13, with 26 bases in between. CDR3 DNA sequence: TGTGCCAGCCGGCGGGGCAATGCAGCCCTGGGGGGTTTCTTT. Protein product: CASRRGNAALGGFF.

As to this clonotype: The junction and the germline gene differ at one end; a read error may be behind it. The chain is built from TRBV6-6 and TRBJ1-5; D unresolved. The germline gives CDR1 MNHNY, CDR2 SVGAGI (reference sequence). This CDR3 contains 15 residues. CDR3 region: CPSKGPPKGNQPQHF. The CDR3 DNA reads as TGTCCCAGCAAAGGACCACCCAAGGGCAATCAGCCCCAGCATTTT.

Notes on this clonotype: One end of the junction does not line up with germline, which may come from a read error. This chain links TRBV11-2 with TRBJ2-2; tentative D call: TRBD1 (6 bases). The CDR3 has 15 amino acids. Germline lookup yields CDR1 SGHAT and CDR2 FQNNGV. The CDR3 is CASNLVKGDTGELFF. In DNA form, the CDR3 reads TGTGCCAGCAACTTAGTTAAGGGGGACACCGGGGAGCTGTTTTTT.

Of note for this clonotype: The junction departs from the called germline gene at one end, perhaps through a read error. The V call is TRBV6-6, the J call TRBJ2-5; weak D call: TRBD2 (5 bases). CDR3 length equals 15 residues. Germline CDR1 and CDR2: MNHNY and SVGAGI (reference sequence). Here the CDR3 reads CASSPGRNDGEIQYF. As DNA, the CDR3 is TGTGCCAGCAGCCCTGGACGGAATGATGGGGAGATCCAGTACTTC.

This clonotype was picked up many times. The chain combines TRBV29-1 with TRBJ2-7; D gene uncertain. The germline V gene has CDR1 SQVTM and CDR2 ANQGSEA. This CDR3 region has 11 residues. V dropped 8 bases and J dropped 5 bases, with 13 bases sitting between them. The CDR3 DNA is TGCAGCTTCTCGGTTAGGCACGAGCAGTACTTC. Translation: CSFSVRHEQYF.

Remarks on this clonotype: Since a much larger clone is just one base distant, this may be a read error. The CDR3, as DNA: TGTGCCAGCAGCTTAGATGGGAATACTAACTATGGCTACACCTTC. Encoded protein: CASSLDGNTNYGYTF. The V and J genes are TRBV11-1 and TRBJ1-2; the D is unclear. Germline-derived CDR1 and CDR2 are SGHAT and FQDESV (reference sequence). The CDR3 spans 15 residues. V was shortened by 1 base and J by 0 bases, with 9 bases between the two germline ends.

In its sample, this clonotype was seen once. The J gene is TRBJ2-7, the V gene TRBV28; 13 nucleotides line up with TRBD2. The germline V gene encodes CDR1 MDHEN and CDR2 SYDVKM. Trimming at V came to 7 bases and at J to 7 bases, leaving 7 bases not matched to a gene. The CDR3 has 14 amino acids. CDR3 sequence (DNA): TGTGCCAGCACCCAGACTAGCGGGAGGAGTGAGCAGTACTTC. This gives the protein CASTQTSGRSEQYF. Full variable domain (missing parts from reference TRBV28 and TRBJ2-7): DVKVTQSSRYLVKRTGEKVFLECVQDMDHENMFWYRQDPGLGLRLIYFSYDVKMKEKGDIPEGYSVSREKKERFSLILESASTNQTSMYLCASTQTSGRSEQYFGPGTRLTVT.

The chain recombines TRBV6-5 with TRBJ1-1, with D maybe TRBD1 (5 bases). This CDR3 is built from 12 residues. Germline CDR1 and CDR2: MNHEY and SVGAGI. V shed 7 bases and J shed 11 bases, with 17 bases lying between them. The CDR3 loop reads CASTGDGGGAFF. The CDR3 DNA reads TGTGCCAGCACCGGCGACGGGGGGGGGGCTTTCTTT.

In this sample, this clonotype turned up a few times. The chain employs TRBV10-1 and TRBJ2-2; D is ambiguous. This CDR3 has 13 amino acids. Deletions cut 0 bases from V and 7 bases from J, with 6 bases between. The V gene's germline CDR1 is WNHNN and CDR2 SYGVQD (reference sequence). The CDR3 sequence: CASSESARGELFF. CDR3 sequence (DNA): TGCGCCAGCAGTGAGTCGGCGCGCGGGGAGCTGTTTTTT.

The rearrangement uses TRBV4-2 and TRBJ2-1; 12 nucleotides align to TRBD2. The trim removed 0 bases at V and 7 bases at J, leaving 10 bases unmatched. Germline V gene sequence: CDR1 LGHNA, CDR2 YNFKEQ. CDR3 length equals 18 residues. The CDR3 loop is CASSQDRQLAGGRNEQFF. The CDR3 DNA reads TGTGCCAGCAGCCAAGATCGGCAGCTAGCGGGAGGGCGAAATGAGCAGTTCTTC.

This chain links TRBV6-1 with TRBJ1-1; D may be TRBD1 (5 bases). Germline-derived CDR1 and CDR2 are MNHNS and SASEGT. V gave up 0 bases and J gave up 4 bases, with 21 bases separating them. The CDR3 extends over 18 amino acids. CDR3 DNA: TGTGCCAGCAGTGAAGCGAGGGGCTTAGCGGGGATCAGCACTGAAGCTTTCTTT. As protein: CASSEARGLAGISTEAFF.

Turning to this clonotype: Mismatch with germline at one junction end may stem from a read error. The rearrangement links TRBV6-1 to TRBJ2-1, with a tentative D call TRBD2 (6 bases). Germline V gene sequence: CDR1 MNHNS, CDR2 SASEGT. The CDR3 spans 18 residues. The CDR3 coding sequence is TGTTCCAGCAGTGAAAGGGGTCTGGAGGGCCCCTCCTACAATGAGCAGTTCTTC. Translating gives CSSSERGLEGPSYNEQFF.

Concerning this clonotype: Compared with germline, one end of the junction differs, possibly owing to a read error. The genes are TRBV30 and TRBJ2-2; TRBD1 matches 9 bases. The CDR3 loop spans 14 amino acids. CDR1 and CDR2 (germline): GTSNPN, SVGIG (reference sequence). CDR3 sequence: CALRQGDYTGEPFF. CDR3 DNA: TGTGCCCTTAGACAGGGGGATTACACCGGGGAGCCGTTTTTT. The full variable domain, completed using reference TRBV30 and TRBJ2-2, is SQTIHQWPATLVQPVGSPLSLECTVEGTSNPNLYWYRQAAGRGLQLLFYSVGIGQISSEVPQNLSASRPQDRQFILSSKKLLLSDSGFYLCALRQGDYTGEPFFGEGSRLTVL.

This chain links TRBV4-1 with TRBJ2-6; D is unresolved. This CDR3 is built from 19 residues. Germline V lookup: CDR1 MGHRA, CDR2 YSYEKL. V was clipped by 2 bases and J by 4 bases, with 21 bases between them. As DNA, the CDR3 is TGCGCCAGCAGCCAAAGGTATTCAGCGAACACGGTCGGGGCCAACGTCCTGACTTTC. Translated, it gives CASSQRYSANTVGANVLTF.

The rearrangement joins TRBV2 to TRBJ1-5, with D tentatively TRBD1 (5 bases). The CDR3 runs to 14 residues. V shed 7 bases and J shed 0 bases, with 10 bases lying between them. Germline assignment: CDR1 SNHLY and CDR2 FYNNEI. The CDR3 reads CASTGQYSNQPQHF. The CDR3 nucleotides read TGTGCCAGCACCGGACAATATAGCAATCAGCCCCAGCATTTT.

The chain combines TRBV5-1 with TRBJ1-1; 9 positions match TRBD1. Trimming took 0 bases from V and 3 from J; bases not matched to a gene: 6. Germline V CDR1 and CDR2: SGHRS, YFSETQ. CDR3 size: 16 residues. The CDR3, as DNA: TGCGCCAGCAGCTTGGCCCGGGACAGGGTTGACACTGAAGCTTTCTTT. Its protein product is CASSLARDRVDTEAFF.

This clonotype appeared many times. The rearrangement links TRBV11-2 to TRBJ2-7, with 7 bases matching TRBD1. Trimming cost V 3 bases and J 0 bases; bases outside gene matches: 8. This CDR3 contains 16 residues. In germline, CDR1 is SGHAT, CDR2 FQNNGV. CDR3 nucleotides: TGTGCCAGCAGCTTCACGACAGGGAGCTACTCCTACGAGCAGTACTTC. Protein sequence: CASSFTTGSYSYEQYF.

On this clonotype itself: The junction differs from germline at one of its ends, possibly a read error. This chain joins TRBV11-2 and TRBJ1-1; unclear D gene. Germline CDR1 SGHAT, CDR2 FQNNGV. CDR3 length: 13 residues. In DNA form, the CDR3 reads TGTGCCAGCAGCTTAGGAAGGAACACTGAAGCTTACTTT. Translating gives CASSLGRNTEAYF. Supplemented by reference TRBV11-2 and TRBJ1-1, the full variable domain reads EAGVAQSPRYKIIEKRQSVAFWCNPISGHATLYWYQQILGQGPKLLIQFQNNGVVDDSQLPKDRFSAERLKGVDSTLKIQPAKLEDSAVYLCASSLGRNTEAYFGQGTRLTVV.

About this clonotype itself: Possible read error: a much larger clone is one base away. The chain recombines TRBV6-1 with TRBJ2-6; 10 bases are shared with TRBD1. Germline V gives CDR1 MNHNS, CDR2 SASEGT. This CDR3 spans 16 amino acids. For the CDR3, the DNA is TGTGCCATCCAGACAGGGGGCAACTCTGGGGCCTACGTCCTGACTTTC. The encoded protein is CAIQTGGNSGAYVLTF.

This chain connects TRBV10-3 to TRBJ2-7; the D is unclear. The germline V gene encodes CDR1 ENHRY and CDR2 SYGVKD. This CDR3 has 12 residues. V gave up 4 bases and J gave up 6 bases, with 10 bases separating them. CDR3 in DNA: TGTGCCATCAGTGCCCTAAGCACCGAGCAGTACTTC. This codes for CAISALSTEQYF.

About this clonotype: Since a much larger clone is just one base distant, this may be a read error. The CDR3 protein is CASSSMNTQYF. CDR3 DNA sequence: TGTGCCAGCAGCTCTATGAATACGCAGTATTTT. V usage is TRBV11-2 and J usage is TRBJ2-3; D gene uncertain. Between the trimmed V and J ends, which lost 4 bases and 7 bases, there was a span of 6 bases. The germline gives CDR1 SGHAT, CDR2 FQNNGV. The CDR3 length is 11 residues.

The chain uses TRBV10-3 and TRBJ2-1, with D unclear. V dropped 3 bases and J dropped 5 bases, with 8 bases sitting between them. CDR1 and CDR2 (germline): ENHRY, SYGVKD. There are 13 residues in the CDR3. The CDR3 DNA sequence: TGTGCCATCAGTGAAACTCGGGACAATGAGCAGTTCTTC. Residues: CAISETRDNEQFF.

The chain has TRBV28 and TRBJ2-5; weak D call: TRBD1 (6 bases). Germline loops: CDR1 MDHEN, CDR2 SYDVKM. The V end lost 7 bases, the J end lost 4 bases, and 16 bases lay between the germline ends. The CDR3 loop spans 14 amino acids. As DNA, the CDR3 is TGTGCCAGCATCGAACAGGGATTTGGAGAGACCCAGTACTTC. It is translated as CASIEQGFGETQYF.

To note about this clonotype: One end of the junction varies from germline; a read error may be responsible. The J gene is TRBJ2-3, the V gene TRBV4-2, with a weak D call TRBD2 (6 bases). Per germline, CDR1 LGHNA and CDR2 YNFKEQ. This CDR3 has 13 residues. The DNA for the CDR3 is TGTGTCAGCAGGCCCGGGAGCCGAGATACGCAGTACTTT. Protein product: CVSRPGSRDTQYF.

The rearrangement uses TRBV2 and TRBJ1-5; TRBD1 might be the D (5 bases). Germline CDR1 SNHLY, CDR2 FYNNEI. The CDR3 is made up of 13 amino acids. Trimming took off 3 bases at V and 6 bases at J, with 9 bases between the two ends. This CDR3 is CASSEDGGQPQHF. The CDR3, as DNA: TGTGCCAGCAGTGAGGATGGGGGTCAGCCCCAGCATTTT. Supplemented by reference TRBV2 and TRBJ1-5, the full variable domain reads EPEVTQTPSHQVTQMGQEVILRCVPISNHLYFYWYRQILGQKVEFLVSFYNNEISEKSEIFDDQFSVERPDGSNFTLKIRSTKLEDSAMYFCASSEDGGQPQHFGDGTRLSIL.

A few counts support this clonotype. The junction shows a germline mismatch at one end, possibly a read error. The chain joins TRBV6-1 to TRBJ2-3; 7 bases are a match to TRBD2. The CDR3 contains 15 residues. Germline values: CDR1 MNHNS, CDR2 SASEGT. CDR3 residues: CASSEGLSGKQTQYF. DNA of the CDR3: TGTGCCAGCAGTGAGGGACTATCCGGGAAGCAGACCCAATACTTC.

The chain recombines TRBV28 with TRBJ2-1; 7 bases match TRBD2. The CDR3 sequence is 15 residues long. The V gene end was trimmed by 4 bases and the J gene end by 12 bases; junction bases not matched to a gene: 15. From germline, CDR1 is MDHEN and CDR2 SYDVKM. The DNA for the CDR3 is TGTGCCAGCAGTTCCCCAGAAAATAGCGGGTGGGCGCAGTTCTTC. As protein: CASSSPENSGWAQFF.